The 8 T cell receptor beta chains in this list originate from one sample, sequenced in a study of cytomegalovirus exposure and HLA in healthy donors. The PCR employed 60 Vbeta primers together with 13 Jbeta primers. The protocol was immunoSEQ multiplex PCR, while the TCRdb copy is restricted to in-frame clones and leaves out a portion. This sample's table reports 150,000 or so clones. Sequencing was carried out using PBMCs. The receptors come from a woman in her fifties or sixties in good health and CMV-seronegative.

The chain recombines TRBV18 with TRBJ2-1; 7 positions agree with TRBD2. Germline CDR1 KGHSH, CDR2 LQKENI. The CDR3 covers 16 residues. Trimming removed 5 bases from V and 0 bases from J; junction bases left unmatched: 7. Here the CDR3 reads CASSSRAGDSYNEQFF. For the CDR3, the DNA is TGTGCCAGCTCATCCAGGGCGGGAGACTCCTACAATGAGCAGTTCTTC. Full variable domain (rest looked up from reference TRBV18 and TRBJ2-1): NAGVMQNPRHLVRRRGQEARLRCSPMKGHSHVYWYRQLPEEGLKFMVYLQKENIIDESGMPKERFSAEFPKEGPSILRIQQVVRGDSAAYFCASSSRAGDSYNEQFFGPGTRLTVL.

As DNA, the CDR3 is TGTGCCAGCAGCGTTAGCGGGAGAGGGGAGACCCAGTACTTC. Translating it yields CASSVSGRGETQYF. This chain connects TRBV4-2 to TRBJ2-5, with 9 bases that match TRBD2. The V gene's germline CDR1 is LGHNA and CDR2 YNFKEQ. This CDR3 is 14 amino acids long. Trimming took 5 bases from V and 5 from J; bases not matched to a gene: 6.

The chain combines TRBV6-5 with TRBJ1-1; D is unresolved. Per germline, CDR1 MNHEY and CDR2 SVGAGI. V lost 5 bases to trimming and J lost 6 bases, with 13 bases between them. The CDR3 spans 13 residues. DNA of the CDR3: TGTGCCAGCAGTCGAAGGGAGGTGGCTGAAGCTTTCTTT. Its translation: CASSRREVAEAFF.

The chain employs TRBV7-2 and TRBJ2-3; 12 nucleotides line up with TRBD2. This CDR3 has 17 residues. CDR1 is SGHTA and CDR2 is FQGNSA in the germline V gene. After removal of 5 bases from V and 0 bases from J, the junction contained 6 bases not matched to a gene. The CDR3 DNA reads TGTGCCAGCAGCCTCCTAGCGGGAGGGCCTAGCACAGATACGCAGTATTTT. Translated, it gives CASSLLAGGPSTDTQYF.

The CDR3 region has the DNA TGTGCCAGCAGCTCCCCACAGGGGGCTAGAACAGATACGCAGTATTTT. Its translation is CASSSPQGARTDTQYF. This chain uses TRBV7-2 with TRBJ2-3; TRBD1 aligns across 9 bases. The V and J ends lost 4 bases and 3 bases, in that order; junction bases with no gene match: 8. CDR1 is SGHTA, CDR2 FQGNSA, per germline. The CDR3 totals 16 residues.

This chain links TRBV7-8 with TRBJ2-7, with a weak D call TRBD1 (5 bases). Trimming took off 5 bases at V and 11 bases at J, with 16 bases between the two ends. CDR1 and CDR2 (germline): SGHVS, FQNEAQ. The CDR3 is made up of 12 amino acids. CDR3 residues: CASSQPQGKEYF. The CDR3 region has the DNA TGTGCCAGCAGCCAGCCGCAGGGTAAGGAGTACTTC.

In nucleotides, the CDR3 is TGCGCCAGCAGCTTTGAGGGGGTCGAAAAACTGTTTTTT. It encodes CASSFEGVEKLFF. The V and J genes are TRBV5-1 and TRBJ1-4, with D perhaps matching TRBD1 (6 bases). V lost 2 bases to trimming and J lost 8 bases, with 10 bases between them. Germline V gene data show CDR1 as SGHRS and CDR2 as YFSETQ. The CDR3 spans 13 residues.

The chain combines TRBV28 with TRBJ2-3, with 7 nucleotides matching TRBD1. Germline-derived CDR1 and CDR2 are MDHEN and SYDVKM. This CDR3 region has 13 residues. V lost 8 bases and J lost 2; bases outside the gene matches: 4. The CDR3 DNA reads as TGTGCCAGCGGGGACAGATCCACAGATACGCAGTATTTT. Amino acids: CASGDRSTDTQYF. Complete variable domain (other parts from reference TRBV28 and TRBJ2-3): DVKVTQSSRYLVKRTGEKVFLECVQDMDHENMFWYRQDPGLGLRLIYFSYDVKMKEKGDIPEGYSVSREKKERFSLILESASTNQTSMYLCASGDRSTDTQYFGPGTRLTVL.